This T cell receptor (beta chain) was sequenced during a study of control samples from healthy donors and cancer patients (dated by TCRdb to about 2020). Receptors were amplified or captured by the immunoSEQ multiplex PCR assay. TCRdb stores this immuneACCESS table with in-frame sequences only. Part of the clones is absent; in the studies checked, under half of the shortfall reflects unresolved V genes, and no reason is known for the rest. The sample includes 150,000 to 200,000 clones, with about 91% observed a single time. Clones ranked in the top ten supply around 2% of the sample. The germline V gene gives CDR1 as SNHLY and CDR2 as FYNNEI. Trimming costs V 6 bases and J 5 bases, and their ends lie 11 bases apart. The CDR3 has 12 amino acids, counting the end cysteine and phenylalanine. Here the CDR3 DNA is all that survives: 36 bases in frame from base 1. A note on this clone: What antigen it recognizes has not been identified. The sample holds no much larger clone one base away, and base qualities are not on file.

The TCR comes from a woman in her forties in good health. Sequencing used blood. Recombination linked TRBV2 to TRBJ2-7; no D gene is confidently identified. The CDR3 here reads CASRAPPNEQYF. The DNA sequence reads TGTGCCAGCAGGGCCCCACCCAACGAGCAGTACTTC.